The entry below gives a single T cell receptor beta chain sequence along with its context. As yet, its antigen is unknown. The method was immunoSEQ multiplex PCR; TCRdb's version includes in-frame clones alone and lacks a portion of them. This table has about 2.2 million clones, around 93% appearing once. The data stem from a study of shared clonotypes between healthy human individuals. Background on the study: Sampling drew on donors who were a couple of women and a few men aged 18 to 49. Three CD4 naive, three CD4 memory, two CD8 naive and one CD8 memory plate were used per donor.

Findings and caveats of the study: Generally, naive subsets came out with larger estimated richness than memory subsets. The rarefaction results pointed to incomplete sorted-subset sequencing despite large depth.

The germline gives CDR1 SGHTA, CDR2 FQGNSA. This CDR3 has 13 amino acids. V lost 5 bases and J lost 4, with 11 bases in between. CD45RO-negative cells were positively selected for CCR7, leaving out terminally differentiated effector memory CD45RA+ cells. This chain joins TRBV7-2 and TRBJ1-1; maybe TRBD1 (5 bases). The receptor comes from a man aged 18 to 30 in good health. Some clones in this sample may be carry-over from other donors' samples. The sequencing input was naive CD8+ T cells from PBMCs. The CDR3 DNA follows: TGTGCCAGCAGCATCAGGGCGGTCACTGAAGCTTTCTTT. As protein: CASSIRAVTEAFF.